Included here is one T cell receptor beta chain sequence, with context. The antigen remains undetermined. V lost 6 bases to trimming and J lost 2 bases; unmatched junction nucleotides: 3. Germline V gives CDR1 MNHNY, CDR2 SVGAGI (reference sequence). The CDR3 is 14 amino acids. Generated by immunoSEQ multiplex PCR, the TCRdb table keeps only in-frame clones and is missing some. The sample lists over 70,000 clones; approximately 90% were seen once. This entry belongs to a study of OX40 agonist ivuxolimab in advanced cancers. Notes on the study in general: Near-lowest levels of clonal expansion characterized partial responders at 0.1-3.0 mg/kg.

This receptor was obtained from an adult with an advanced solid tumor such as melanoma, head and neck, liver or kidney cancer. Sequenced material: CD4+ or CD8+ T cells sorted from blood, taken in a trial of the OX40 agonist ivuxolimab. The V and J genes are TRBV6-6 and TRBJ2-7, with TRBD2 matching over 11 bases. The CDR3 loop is CASSLAGGAYEQYF. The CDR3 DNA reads TGTGCCAGCAGCTTAGCGGGAGGGGCCTACGAGCAGTACTTC.